Following are 22 T cell receptor beta chains from one sample sequenced in a study of CD8 T cells in ankylosing spondylitis. One entry per CDR3 protein results from TCRdb running MiXCR on the 5' RACE reads. This table has about 300,000 distinct CDR3 sequences, 11% appearing once. Sequencing was done on a sample of blood, either unsorted or a sorted T cell fraction (not recorded which). The source of these receptors is a female donor with ankylosing spondylitis or in good health (not recorded which).

DNA for the CDR3: TGTGCCAGCAGCAACATATTCTCCTACGAGCAGTACTTC. Translating it yields CASSNIFSYEQYF. The chain uses TRBV11-2 and TRBJ2-7; D remains unclear. The germline gives CDR1 SGHAT, CDR2 FQNNGV. This CDR3 has 13 amino acids. V gave up 5 bases and J gave up 0 bases, with 8 bases separating them.

This clonotype was recorded at least ten times. The chain recombines TRBV7-9 with TRBJ1-1, with 7 bases fitting TRBD1. With 5 bases clipped from V and 3 bases from J, the junction kept 9 bases outside the gene matches. The germline V gene encodes CDR1 SEHNR and CDR2 FQNEAQ (reference sequence). CDR3 length: 15 residues. Here the CDR3 reads CASSPGDRRHTEAFF. The CDR3 DNA follows: TGTGCCAGCAGCCCGGGGGACAGAAGACACACTGAAGCTTTCTTT.

The chain recombines TRBV27 with TRBJ2-3; D unclear. The V and J ends lost 7 bases and 5 bases respectively, with 10 bases between them. CDR1 is MNHEY and CDR2 is SMNVEV in the germline V gene (reference sequence). This CDR3 is built from 12 residues. The CDR3 region has the DNA TGTGCCAGCATCAGTTCAGGAGATACGCAGTATTTT. This translates into CASISSGDTQYF.

This clonotype was seen a handful of times. J is TRBJ2-2 and V is TRBV7-2, with 8 bases aligning to TRBD2. The CDR3 sequence is 15 residues long. The V gene's germline CDR1 is SGHTA and CDR2 FQGNSA. Germline trimming cut 5 bases from V and 3 bases from J; bases unmatched to any gene: 5. DNA of the CDR3: TGTGCCAGCAGCCCCAGCGGGAGACACACCGGGGAGCTGTTTTTT. Its translation: CASSPSGRHTGELFF.

On this clonotype: This may arise from a read error, as a much more abundant clone is one base away. The chain employs TRBV7-2 and TRBJ1-5; D uncertain. The V gene's germline CDR1 is SGHTA and CDR2 FQGNSA. The CDR3 length is 12 residues. With 8 bases removed from V and 7 bases from J, the gap between germline ends came to 12 bases. CDR3 nucleotide sequence: TGTGCCAGCGGCGCCTACTTCCAGCCCCAGCATTTT. Protein product: CASGAYFQPQHF.

This chain uses TRBV7-2 with TRBJ1-3; TRBD1 agrees at 8 bases. The ends lost 5 bases at V and 2 bases at J; junction bases unmatched: 5. This CDR3 contains 15 residues. From germline, CDR1 is SGHTA and CDR2 FQGNSA. CDR3 protein: CASSVRGPPGNTIYF. CDR3 nucleotide sequence: TGTGCCAGCAGCGTCAGGGGGCCGCCTGGAAACACCATATATTTT.

This clonotype was seen repeatedly, ten times or more. V and J are TRBV20-1 and TRBJ2-2; TRBD2 matches 8 bases. Unmatched junction bases numbered 5, after V lost 5 bases and J lost 0 bases. The germline V gene encodes CDR1 DFQATT and CDR2 SNEGSKA (reference sequence). CDR3 length equals 15 residues. CDR3 protein: CSAPGTRANTGELFF. The CDR3 bases are TGCAGTGCTCCCGGGACTAGAGCGAACACCGGGGAGCTGTTTTTT.

At least ten counts were recorded for this clonotype. The chain is built from TRBV20-1 and TRBJ2-7; D is perhaps TRBD1 (5 bases). V gave up 5 bases and J gave up 4 bases, with 18 bases separating them. CDR1 is DFQATT and CDR2 is SNEGSKA in the germline V gene (reference sequence). The CDR3 is 14 amino acids. For the CDR3, the DNA is TGCAGTGCTGCTAAGACAGTCGCTACTTACGAGCAGTACTTC. Translated: CSAAKTVATYEQYF.

CDR3 region: CSAAYRAAYNSPLHF. CDR3 nucleotide sequence: TGCAGTGCGGCTTACCGGGCCGCCTATAATTCACCCCTCCACTTT. The J gene is TRBJ1-6, the V gene TRBV20-1; D is unclear. The CDR3 extends over 15 amino acids. V was shortened by 6 bases and J by 2 bases, with 14 bases between the two germline ends. The V gene's germline CDR1 is DFQATT and CDR2 SNEGSKA (reference sequence).

This clonotype was seen at least ten times. J is TRBJ1-2 and V is TRBV12-5, with unresolved D. CDR3 length equals 12 residues. The V gene lost 1 base and the J gene lost 8 bases, with 8 bases spanning the gap. CDR1 and CDR2 (germline): LGHNT, FRNRAP. In DNA, the CDR3 is TGTGCTAGTGGTTTGGATGAAAGGGGCTACACCTTC. It yields the protein CASGLDERGYTF. Full variable domain (rest looked up from reference TRBV12-5 and TRBJ1-2): DARVTQTPRHKVTEMGQEVTMRCQPILGHNTVFWYRQTMMQGLELLAYFRNRAPLDDSGMPKDRFSAEMPDATLATLKIQPSEPRDSAVYFCASGLDERGYTFGSGTRLTVV.

At least ten counts were recorded for this clonotype. The rearrangement joins TRBV5-1 to TRBJ1-3; D not certain. The CDR3 spans 16 residues. Trimming shortened V by 0 bases and J by 0 bases, and 10 bases separated the two germline ends. CDR1 is SGHRS and CDR2 is YFSETQ in the germline V gene. The CDR3 here is CASSLDQASSGNTIYF. The CDR3 bases are TGCGCCAGCAGCTTGGATCAGGCGAGCTCTGGAAACACCATATATTTT.

This clonotype came up many times. The V call is TRBV6-1, the J call TRBJ2-2; possibly TRBD1 for D (6 bases). Trimming took 5 bases from V and 4 from J, leaving 17 bases between them. This CDR3 has 16 amino acids. The germline V gene has CDR1 MNHNS and CDR2 SASEGT. The CDR3 sequence: CASSTMRQAGTGELFF. The CDR3 nucleotides read TGTGCCAGCAGTACCATGCGACAGGCGGGCACCGGGGAGCTGTTTTTT.

The V call is TRBV16, the J call TRBJ1-5; 9 bases are a match to TRBD1. The CDR3 has 18 amino acids. The germline V gene has CDR1 KGHSY and CDR2 FQNENV. Unmatched junction bases numbered 6, after V lost 0 bases and J lost 0 bases. The CDR3 region is CASSQSRGQGHSNQPQHF. The CDR3 nucleotides read TGTGCCAGCAGCCAATCCAGGGGACAGGGCCATAGCAATCAGCCCCAGCATTTT. Drawing the rest from reference TRBV16 and TRBJ1-5, the complete variable domain is GEEVAQTPKHLVRGEGQKAKLYCAPIKGHSYVFWYQQVLKNEFKFLISFQNENVFDETGMPKERFSAKCLPNSPCSLEIQATKLEDSAVYFCASSQSRGQGHSNQPQHFGDGTRLSIL.

The CDR3 DNA follows: TGTGCCAGCAGTTACCCAGGGGGGATACCTACCACTGAAGCTTTCTTT. It is translated as CASSYPGGIPTTEAFF. This chain links TRBV6-2 or TRBV6-3 with TRBJ1-1; TRBD1 matches at 7 bases. The CDR3 consists of 16 residues. The V segment lost 2 bases and the J segment 4 bases; nucleotides outside the gene matches: 10. CDR1 MNHEY and CDR2 SVGEGT come from the germline V gene.

This clonotype was seen more than once but under ten times. This chain uses TRBV10-3 with TRBJ2-2; 8 bases fit TRBD2. The J segment lost 3 bases and the V segment lost 4 bases, leaving 7 bases of the junction unmatched. Germline CDR1 ENHRY, CDR2 SYGVKD. The CDR3 totals 16 residues. The CDR3 DNA reads as TGTGCCATCAGTGGCTACGGGGGGGCGGACACCGGGGAGCTGTTTTTT. Its translation: CAISGYGGADTGELFF.

This clonotype has just a few counts. V and J are TRBV5-5 and TRBJ1-4; D is possibly TRBD1 (6 bases). CDR1 is SGHKS, CDR2 YYEKEE, per germline (reference sequence). V was pared by 5 bases and J by 0 bases, with 14 bases between. CDR3 length: 16 residues. Here the CDR3 reads CASRQRWTATNEKLFF. The DNA for the CDR3 is TGTGCCAGCAGACAGCGATGGACAGCAACTAATGAAAAACTGTTTTTT.

The V and J genes are TRBV6-1 and TRBJ2-2, with a weak D call TRBD1 (6 bases). Germline loops: CDR1 MNHNS, CDR2 SASEGT. Trimming pared 1 base from V and 3 bases from J, leaving 12 bases between. The CDR3 is 16 residues long. As DNA, the CDR3 is TGTGCCAGCAGTGAAGGGACCGGGACACACACCGGGGAGCTGTTTTTT. It codes for CASSEGTGTHTGELFF.

This clonotype was recorded only once. A much larger clone lies one base from this, so it may be a read error. The V and J genes are TRBV12-3 or TRBV12-4 and TRBJ1-5, with D possibly being TRBD1 (5 bases). CDR3 length: 13 amino acids. Deletions cut 2 bases from V and 9 bases from J, with 11 bases between. Written as DNA, the CDR3 is TGTGCCAGCAGTTTACAGCACCAGGGGCCCCAGCATTTT. Its protein is CASSLQHQGPQHF.

This clonotype has at least ten counts. J is TRBJ2-1 and V is TRBV5-1, with D perhaps assigned TRBD1 or TRBD2 (6 bases each). V was cut by 4 bases and J by 5 bases, with 16 bases left in between. The germline V gene encodes CDR1 SGHRS and CDR2 YFSETQ. The CDR3 totals 15 residues. CDR3 residues: CASSALGGRHNEQFF. The CDR3 DNA reads as TGCGCCAGCAGCGCCCTAGGGGGGAGACACAATGAGCAGTTCTTC. The full variable domain, completed using reference TRBV5-1 and TRBJ2-1, is KAGVTQTPRYLIKTRGQQVTLSCSPISGHRSVSWYQQTPGQGLQFLFEYFSETQRNKGNFPGRFSGRQFSNSRSEMNVSTLELGDSALYLCASSALGGRHNEQFFGPGTRLTVL.

This clonotype has at least ten counts. J is TRBJ1-6 and V is TRBV6-1, with 7 positions matching TRBD1. The CDR3 loop spans 14 amino acids. The germline CDR1 and CDR2 sequences are MNHNS and SASEGT. V trimming: 8 bases; J trimming: 7 bases; junction bases outside the gene matches: 8. The CDR3 sequence: CASGSETGNSPLHF. Here the CDR3 DNA reads TGTGCCAGCGGCTCCGAGACAGGGAATTCACCCCTCCACTTT.

This chain connects TRBV4-2 to TRBJ1-5; perhaps TRBD1 as D (5 bases). Germline V gene lookup returns CDR1 LGHNA and CDR2 YNFKEQ. Trimming cost V 4 bases and J 0 bases, with 19 bases left between them. CDR3 length: 18 residues. CDR3 region: CASSPRWGVDNSNQPQHF. The CDR3 DNA reads as TGTGCCAGCAGCCCAAGATGGGGGGTAGACAATAGCAATCAGCCCCAGCATTTT.

The sample holds many counts of this clonotype. The CDR3 coding sequence is TGTGCCAGCAGCAGTCAAAATTCACCCCTCCACTTT. Its translation: CASSSQNSPLHF. The gene calls are TRBV9 and TRBJ1-6; D call uncertain. Germline CDR1 reads SGDLS; CDR2 reads YYNGEE. V lost 4 bases and J 7 bases, leaving 6 bases between the germline ends. This CDR3 region has 12 residues.